Detailed here is one T cell receptor (beta chain). The record originates from a study of T-cell memory formation after mild COVID-19. The CDR3 contains 13 residues. V gave up 2 bases and J gave up 9 bases, with 10 bases separating them. Germline CDR1 SNHLY, CDR2 FYNNEI. TCRdb called the 5' RACE reads again in MiXCR, with one record for every CDR3 protein. The sample includes over 500,000 distinct CDR3 sequences, approximately 15% of them seen just once. This TCR was recovered from an adult woman who had mild COVID-19 (a few samples of this study predate the infection). Cell type and time point are not known. The sample consisted of PBMCs or a T cell subset sorted from them (not recorded which). The chain employs TRBV2 and TRBJ2-2; either TRBD1 or TRBD2 may supply D (5 bases each). CDR3 loop: CASSEFGTRELFF. In DNA, the CDR3 is TGTGCCAGCAGTGAATTTGGGACCCGGGAGCTGTTTTTT.